One sample yielded the 7 T cell receptor beta chains listed below, sequenced in a study of cytomegalovirus exposure and HLA in healthy donors. The PCR had 60 Vbeta and 13 Jbeta primers. The assay was immunoSEQ multiplex PCR, and TCRdb's table has in-frame clones only and misses some. The sample contains about 140,000 clones, approximately 63% of which appear only once. The sample comprised PBMCs. The receptors shown here come from a woman aged 55-70 years in good health and CMV-seropositive.

The CDR3 loop is CASSLEWALSSYEQYF. As DNA, the CDR3 is TGTGCCAGCAGCCTGGAATGGGCTCTGAGCTCCTACGAGCAGTACTTC. The J gene is TRBJ2-7, the V gene TRBV4-2; no reliable D call. Deletions cut 4 bases from V and 0 bases from J, with 16 bases between. Germline values: CDR1 LGHNA, CDR2 YNFKEQ. CDR3 length equals 16 residues.

The chain links TRBV5-1 to TRBJ2-7; possibly TRBD1 for D (6 bases). Deletions cut 0 bases from V and 2 bases from J, with 12 bases between. Per germline, CDR1 SGHRS and CDR2 YFSETQ. The CDR3 is 15 residues long. In DNA, the CDR3 is TGCGCCAGCAGCTTGGCGACAGGTATGGCCTACGAGCAGTACTTC. Encoded protein: CASSLATGMAYEQYF.

The J gene is TRBJ2-7, the V gene TRBV28; 12 positions agree with TRBD2. The CDR3 sequence is 16 residues long. Losses at the gene ends were 4 bases for V and 6 bases for J; bases not matched to a gene: 10. Germline V gene sequence: CDR1 MDHEN, CDR2 SYDVKM. The CDR3 spells CASSSLAGGGWGEQYF. Here the CDR3 DNA reads TGTGCCAGCAGTTCACTAGCGGGAGGAGGGTGGGGCGAGCAGTACTTC. The whole variable domain, filled in from reference TRBV28 and TRBJ2-7, reads DVKVTQSSRYLVKRTGEKVFLECVQDMDHENMFWYRQDPGLGLRLIYFSYDVKMKEKGDIPEGYSVSREKKERFSLILESASTNQTSMYLCASSSLAGGGWGEQYFGPGTRLTVT.

This clone has a handful of counts. V usage is TRBV5-1 and J usage is TRBJ2-7, with D possibly TRBD2 on 6 matching bases. CDR1 is SGHRS and CDR2 is YFSETQ in the germline V gene. This CDR3 spans 14 amino acids. The V end lost 1 base, the J end lost 5 bases, and 13 bases lay between the germline ends. CDR3 in amino acids: CASSLTAGSNEQYF. CDR3 coding DNA: TGCGCCAGCAGCTTGACGGCGGGGAGTAACGAGCAGTACTTC.

V is TRBV9 and J is TRBJ2-1; TRBD2 matches at 8 bases. The length of the CDR3 is 15 residues. CDR1 and CDR2 from the germline V gene are SGDLS and YYNGEE. After removal of 2 bases from V and 5 bases from J, the junction contained 6 bases not matched to a gene. CDR3 sequence: CASSVLSGSHNEQFF. The CDR3 bases are TGTGCCAGCAGCGTTTTAAGCGGGAGCCACAATGAGCAGTTCTTC.

The chain uses TRBV19 and TRBJ2-7; TRBD1 aligns across 10 bases. Germline CDR1 and CDR2: LNHDA and SQIVND (reference sequence). The CDR3 contains 14 residues. V shed 11 bases and J 2 bases; nucleotides not matched to a gene: 9. The CDR3 protein is CASRGQGGTYEQYF. The CDR3 DNA follows: TGTGCCTCTAGAGGACAGGGGGGAACCTACGAGCAGTACTTC.

The chain carries TRBV6-5 and TRBJ1-1; the D is unclear. The germline CDR1 and CDR2 sequences are MNHEY and SVGAGI. Deletions cut 4 bases from V and 1 base from J, with 4 bases between. The CDR3 covers 12 residues. The CDR3 DNA sequence: TGTGCCAGCAGTTCCGGGAACACTGAAGCTTTCTTT. Translation gives CASSSGNTEAFF.